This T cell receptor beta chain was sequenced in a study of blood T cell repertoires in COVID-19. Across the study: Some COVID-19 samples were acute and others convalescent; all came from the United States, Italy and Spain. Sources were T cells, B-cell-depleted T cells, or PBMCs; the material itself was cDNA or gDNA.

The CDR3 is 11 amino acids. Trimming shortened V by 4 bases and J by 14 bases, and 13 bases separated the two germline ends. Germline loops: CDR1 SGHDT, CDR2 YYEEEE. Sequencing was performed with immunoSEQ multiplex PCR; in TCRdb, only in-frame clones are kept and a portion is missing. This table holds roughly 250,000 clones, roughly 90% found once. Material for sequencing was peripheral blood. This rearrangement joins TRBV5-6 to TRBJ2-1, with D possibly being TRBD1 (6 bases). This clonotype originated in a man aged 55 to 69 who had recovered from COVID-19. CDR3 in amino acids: CASSTTGIEFF. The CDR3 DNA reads TGTGCCAGCAGCACCACAGGGATCGAGTTCTTC.